A selection of T cell receptor beta chains follows, all from one sample in a study of neurological immune-mediated disorders. TCRdb fed the 5' RACE reads into MiXCR, producing one record per CDR3 protein. The sample carries about 120,000 distinct CDR3 sequences, roughly 3.2% recorded once. Material for sequencing was PBMCs. The receptors come from a woman in her thirties with multiple sclerosis. The CDR3 runs from the conserved cysteine through the conserved F or W. D genes are given only for firm matches. Not every row has a clone size; where given, it reads once, few, many or a size class.

size: few
V: TRBV12-3/TRBV12-4
D: .
J: TRBJ1-3
DNA: TGTGCCAGCAGGCCTGATTCTGGATACACCATATATTTT
CDR3: CASRPDSGYTIYF

size: many
V: TRBV7-2
D: .
J: TRBJ1-1
DNA: TGTGCCAGCAGCTCTCTTAGGACCGACCGAGAAGCTTTCTTT
CDR3: CASSSLRTDREAFF

size: many
V: TRBV2
D: TRBD1
J: TRBJ2-2
DNA: TGTGCCAGCAGGCGGACAGGTGGCACCGGGGAGCTGTTTTTT
CDR3: CASRRTGGTGELFF

size: .
V: TRBV6-2/TRBV6-3
D: .
J: TRBJ2-7
DNA: TGTGCCAGCAGTTACGCAGTAGGAGTGGGGAGCTCCTACGAGCAGTACTTC
CDR3: CASSYAVGVGSSYEQYF

size: many
V: TRBV6-2/TRBV6-3
D: .
J: TRBJ2-1
DNA: TGTGCCAGCAGTTACTCTAGCGGAGGCTCCTACAATGAGCAGTTCTTC
CDR3: CASSYSSGGSYNEQFF

size: many
V: TRBV20-1
D: .
J: TRBJ2-5
DNA: TGCAGTGCTAGCCCCCCTAGCGCCCGGGAGCAAGAGACCCAGTACTTC
CDR3: CSASPPSAREQETQYF

size: many
V: TRBV6-5
D: .
J: TRBJ1-1
DNA: TGTGCCAGCAGACTTTGGCGGAACACTGAAGCTTTCTTT
CDR3: CASRLWRNTEAFF

size: many
V: TRBV7-2
D: .
J: TRBJ1-5
DNA: TGTGCCAGCAGCTTAGTGCAGGGATCTAATCAGCCCCAGCATTTT
CDR3: CASSLVQGSNQPQHF

size: many
V: TRBV5-1
D: .
J: TRBJ2-2
DNA: TGCGCCAGCAGCTTGGCCCGGGAAAGCGGGGAGCTGTTTTTT
CDR3: CASSLARESGELFF

size: many
V: TRBV10-3
D: .
J: TRBJ2-7
DNA: TGTGCCATCAGTGAGGGGGTCTGGGAGCAGTACTTC
CDR3: CAISEGVWEQYF

size: many
V: TRBV5-1
D: .
J: TRBJ2-7
DNA: TGCGCCAGCAGCTCGGGGACTGCATACGAGCAGTACTTC
CDR3: CASSSGTAYEQYF

size: many
V: TRBV20-1
D: .
J: TRBJ2-2
DNA: TGCAGTGCTAGAGATCGAGGGAACACCGGGGAGCTGTTTTTT
CDR3: CSARDRGNTGELFF

size: many
V: TRBV12-3/TRBV12-4
D: .
J: TRBJ2-2
DNA: TGTGCCAGCAGTACCGGACTGAGCGGGGAGCTGTTTTTT
CDR3: CASSTGLSGELFF

size: many
V: TRBV27
D: .
J: TRBJ2-1
DNA: TGTGCCAGCAGTTTAAGGGCGCCCTCCTACAATGAGCAGTTCTTC
CDR3: CASSLRAPSYNEQFF

size: many
V: TRBV20-1
D: TRBD2
J: TRBJ2-4
DNA: TGCAGTGCTAGAGGCGCTAGCGGGAGGGCCGGCGAAAACATTCAGTACTTC
CDR3: CSARGASGRAGENIQYF

size: many
V: TRBV6-6
D: .
J: TRBJ1-2
DNA: TGTGCCAGCATCGGGGCAGGAGTAGGCGGCTACACCTTC
CDR3: CASIGAGVGGYTF

size: many
V: TRBV20-1
D: .
J: TRBJ2-7
DNA: TGCAGTGCTAGAGACCTAATGTCCGAAGGGCAGTACTTC
CDR3: CSARDLMSEGQYF

size: many
V: TRBV20-1
D: .
J: TRBJ1-2
DNA: TGCAGTGCTAGATCCACCTATGGCTACACCTTC
CDR3: CSARSTYGYTF

size: many
V: TRBV12-3/TRBV12-4
D: .
J: TRBJ1-5
DNA: TGTGCCAGCAAGTCAGAAGGGCAGCCCCAGCATTTT
CDR3: CASKSEGQPQHF

size: many
V: TRBV6-5
D: .
J: TRBJ2-7
DNA: TGTGCCACCGCGCAGGGTCCTAACGAGCAGTACTTC
CDR3: CATAQGPNEQYF

size: many
V: TRBV12-3/TRBV12-4
D: .
J: TRBJ1-5
DNA: TGTGCCAGCAGTCTATCTTATCAGCCCCAGCATTTT
CDR3: CASSLSYQPQHF

size: .
V: TRBV19
D: .
J: TRBJ2-7
DNA: TGTGCCAGTAGTATAGCGGTCAGCTACGAGCAGTACTTC
CDR3: CASSIAVSYEQYF